The clone carrying this T cell receptor (beta chain) was found once. The data belong to a study of T cells after somatic rescue of genetic block. The data were produced by immunoSEQ multiplex PCR, yet TCRdb's version contains in-frame clones alone and is incomplete. This sample carries approximately 12,000 clones, about 69% of them seen once, and the ten largest clones take 15% to 20%. The CDR3 runs to 17 residues. Trimming removed 4 bases from V and 2 bases from J; junction bases left unmatched: 9. The germline V gene has CDR1 SGHDT and CDR2 YYEEEE. The sample taken for sequencing was peripheral blood mononuclear cells (PBMCs). The chain is built from TRBV5-6 and TRBJ2-3; 11 bases agree with TRBD2. The source is a boy younger than 18. The CDR3 coding sequence is TGTGCCAGCAGCCTCCGACTAGCGGGACGTCTCACAGATACGCAGTATTTT. Its translation: CASSLRLAGRLTDTQYF.